This TCR beta chain was recorded in a study of T cell repertoires in cytomegalovirus infection. TCRdb re-derived calls from the reads in MiXCR, one entry per CDR3 protein. The data hold 250,000 to 300,000 distinct CDR3 sequences, with about 17% observed a single time. Findings and limits, study-wide: The ex vivo response was dominated by HLA-C-restricted CMV-specific TCR beta clonotypes.

The CDR3 totals 16 residues. CDR1 and CDR2 from the germline V gene are SGHVS and FNYEAQ. V shed 5 bases and J 6 bases; nucleotides not matched to a gene: 12. This clonotype has ten or more counts. Its target is unknown. The clonotype originates from a human donor in good health (CMV status not recorded). Some clones in this sample may be carry-over from other donors' samples. The sequencing sample was made of CD8+ T cells from PBMCs. This chain joins TRBV7-6 and TRBJ2-3; 9 bases are shared with TRBD2. The CDR3 nucleotides read TGTGCCAGCAGCCCGCGACTAGCGGCCCAGCTCGATACGCAGTATTTT. It translates to CASSPRLAAQLDTQYF.